The 16 T cell receptor beta chains given below trace back to one sample, sequenced in a study of blood T cell repertoires in COVID-19. Only in-frame clones appear in the TCRdb table, and some are missing; sequencing was by immunoSEQ multiplex PCR. The sample has about 95,000 clones, 81% seen once. The source material was peripheral blood. These receptors all stem from a man at least 80 years old with COVID-19, enrolled during active disease.

Here the CDR3 reads CASSDGTAYSNQPQHF. The CDR3 coding sequence is TGTGCCAGCAGTGACGGGACAGCTTATAGCAATCAGCCCCAGCATTTT. The V gene is TRBV6-4, the J gene TRBJ1-5; 7 bases are a match to TRBD1. Germline assignment: CDR1 MRHNA and CDR2 SNTAGT. This CDR3 contains 16 residues. After removal of 2 bases from V and 0 bases from J, the junction contained 4 bases not matched to a gene.

CDR3: CATSGIGAQHF. CDR3 sequence (DNA): TGTGCCACTTCAGGGATAGGGGCCCAGCATTTT. This chain links TRBV6-5 with TRBJ1-5; tentatively, D is TRBD1 (5 bases). The CDR3 runs 11 residues. Trimming removed 10 bases from V and 11 bases from J, with 15 bases in between. In germline, CDR1 is MNHEY, CDR2 SVGAGI.

The gene calls are TRBV10-3 and TRBJ2-7; TRBD2 aligns across 7 bases. The germline V gene has CDR1 ENHRY and CDR2 SYGVKD. There are 17 residues in the CDR3. Trimming removed 2 bases from V and 0 bases from J; junction bases left unmatched: 10. The CDR3 region is CAISEGGEASFSYEQYF. DNA of the CDR3: TGTGCCATCAGTGAGGGGGGGGAGGCCTCATTCTCCTACGAGCAGTACTTC.

The genes are TRBV2 and TRBJ2-6; possible D gene TRBD2, 6 bases. This CDR3 is 17 amino acids long. The germline CDR1 and CDR2 sequences are SNHLY and FYNNEI. Trimming cost V 4 bases and J 1 base, with 14 bases left between them. The CDR3 reads CASSGGLFLSGANVLTF. The CDR3 nucleotides are TGTGCCAGCAGTGGGGGACTTTTCCTTTCTGGGGCCAACGTCCTGACTTTC.

The chain is built from TRBV24-1 and TRBJ1-4, with TRBD1 matching 7 bases. The CDR3 runs 12 residues. From germline, CDR1 is KGHDR and CDR2 SFDVKD. V lost 12 bases, J lost 5 bases, and 5 bases stayed unmatched. The CDR3 reads CAVQGSNEKLFF. The CDR3 DNA reads as TGTGCCGTACAGGGGTCCAATGAAAAACTGTTTTTT.

The chain carries TRBV27 and TRBJ1-1; 12 nucleotides line up with TRBD1. This CDR3 has 14 residues. The J segment lost 11 bases and the V segment lost 2 bases, leaving 6 bases of the junction unmatched. Germline values: CDR1 MNHEY, CDR2 SMNVEV (reference sequence). CDR3 in amino acids: CASSLGGTGGEAFF. Written as DNA, the CDR3 is TGTGCCAGCAGTTTAGGGGGGACAGGGGGCGAGGCTTTCTTT.

J is TRBJ2-7 and V is TRBV28; D gene ambiguous. Germline CDR1 reads MDHEN; CDR2 reads SYDVKM. Trimming took 3 bases from V and 4 from J, leaving 10 bases between them. This CDR3 contains 13 residues. DNA of the CDR3: TGTGCCAGCAGTTTGCTTGGTAGTTACGAGCAGTACTTC. Translation gives CASSLLGSYEQYF.

The chain employs TRBV5-1 and TRBJ2-2; D possibly corresponds to TRBD2 (5 bases). Trimming pared 2 bases from V and 7 bases from J, leaving 18 bases between. The CDR3 is 16 residues long. Germline V gene sequence: CDR1 SGHRS, CDR2 YFSETQ. This CDR3 is CASSFGERTAGGELFF. The CDR3 DNA follows: TGCGCCAGCAGCTTCGGGGAGCGGACCGCGGGCGGGGAGCTGTTTTTT.

The chain employs TRBV19 and TRBJ2-2; possible D gene TRBD2, 6 bases. This CDR3 contains 14 residues. CDR1 LNHDA and CDR2 SQIVND come from the germline V gene (reference sequence). V gave up 10 bases and J gave up 2 bases, with 14 bases separating them. In DNA form, the CDR3 reads TGTGCCACCTCCGGGACTGTCAACACCGGGGAGCTGTTTTTT. It translates to CATSGTVNTGELFF.

This clone has only one observation. This chain links TRBV18 with TRBJ1-3; TRBD1 might be the D (6 bases). Trimming removed 3 bases at V and 8 bases at J, with 14 bases between. Germline V gene sequence: CDR1 KGHSH, CDR2 LQKENI. This CDR3 comprises 14 residues. The CDR3 protein is CASSPTGTLDTIYF. DNA of the CDR3: TGTGCCAGCTCACCGACCGGGACACTGGACACCATATATTTT.

The rearrangement links TRBV2 to TRBJ1-5; 9 bases match TRBD1. Germline V gene sequence: CDR1 SNHLY, CDR2 FYNNEI. This CDR3 spans 14 amino acids. Germline trimming cut 6 bases from V and 6 bases from J; bases unmatched to any gene: 6. The CDR3, as DNA: TGTGCCAGCAGCCGGGACAGGGTTGTTCAGCCCCAGCATTTT. Residues: CASSRDRVVQPQHF.

The rearrangement links TRBV9 to TRBJ2-1; 10 nucleotides align to TRBD1. Trimming cost V 0 bases and J 7 bases; bases outside gene matches: 4. The CDR3 covers 15 residues. The germline CDR1 and CDR2 sequences are SGDLS and YYNGEE. This CDR3 reads CASSVAGTGVNEQFF. CDR3 DNA sequence: TGTGCCAGCAGCGTAGCAGGGACAGGGGTGAATGAGCAGTTCTTC. Supplemented by reference TRBV9 and TRBJ2-1, the full variable domain reads DSGVTQTPKHLITATGQRVTLRCSPRSGDLSVYWYQQSLDQGLQFLIQYYNGEERAKGNILERFSAQQFPDLHSELNLSSLELGDSALYFCASSVAGTGVNEQFFGPGTRLTVL.

To note about this clone: The same CDR3 arises from other DNA sequences in this sample as well. This sequence joins TRBV5-1 and TRBJ1-5; weak D call: TRBD1 (5 bases). CDR1 and CDR2 from the germline V gene are SGHRS and YFSETQ. With 0 bases removed from V and 7 bases from J, the gap between germline ends came to 11 bases. The CDR3 runs to 14 residues. The CDR3 DNA sequence: TGCGCCAGCAGCTTGGGGCAGGGTAGCCAGCCCCAGCATTTT. Translated, it gives CASSLGQGSQPQHF.

The V gene is TRBV6-5, the J gene TRBJ2-1; TRBD2 is a possible D gene (5 bases). Germline CDR1 MNHEY, CDR2 SVGAGI. The V end lost 0 bases, the J end lost 8 bases, and 14 bases lay between the germline ends. This CDR3 has 15 residues. The CDR3 DNA follows: TGTGCCAGCAGTTACTCGAGTGGGAGAGGTTATGAGCAGTTCTTC. Its protein is CASSYSSGRGYEQFF.

The gene calls are TRBV6-5 and TRBJ2-7; the match to TRBD1 covers 10 bases. V was clipped by 0 bases and J by 4 bases; unmatched bases: 3. The length of the CDR3 is 15 residues. Germline CDR1 MNHEY, CDR2 SVGAGI. CDR3 sequence: CASSYSGQGTYEQYF. Written as DNA, the CDR3 is TGTGCCAGCAGTTACTCGGGACAGGGGACGTACGAGCAGTACTTC.

This chain joins TRBV12-3 or TRBV12-4 and TRBJ2-1; no definite D call. The CDR3 extends over 13 amino acids. Trimming shortened V by 4 bases and J by 4 bases, and 8 bases separated the two germline ends. As DNA, the CDR3 is TGTGCCAGCAGTTGGGCAGTATACAATGAGCAGTTCTTC. It encodes CASSWAVYNEQFF.